The T cell receptor beta chain under discussion was sequenced for a study of blood T cells in healthy people across ages. Study-wide points: In the absence of known donor CMV status, changes in expanded clonotypes were possibly confounded. Naive and antigen-experienced cells were not separated, limiting conclusive comparison.

The CDR3 is 13 residues long. The ends were cut back, 6 bases at V and 7 bases at J, with 15 bases in the middle. A note on this clonotype: Its antigen remains unidentified.

Peripheral blood was drawn, around 9.5 milliliters per donor. Extractions gave at least 5.5 micrograms of total RNA per sample. For the second PCR, which ran for roughly 6 to 12 cycles, a sample-barcoded 5' primer and a J-beta primer mix were used. TCRdb re-called the 5' RACE reads with MiXCR, one entry per CDR3 protein. The repertoire consists of 700,000 or so distinct CDR3 sequences, with 20% to 25% occurring once and the leading ten covering around 22%. This TCR was recovered from a man aged 65 to 79 in good health. The rearrangement uses TRBV12-3 or TRBV12-4 and TRBJ1-2, with D uncertain. The sample taken for sequencing was blood. The CDR3, as DNA: TGTGCCAGCAGCTCCGAGTTAGTTGCTGGCTACACCTTC. It specifies CASSSELVAGYTF.